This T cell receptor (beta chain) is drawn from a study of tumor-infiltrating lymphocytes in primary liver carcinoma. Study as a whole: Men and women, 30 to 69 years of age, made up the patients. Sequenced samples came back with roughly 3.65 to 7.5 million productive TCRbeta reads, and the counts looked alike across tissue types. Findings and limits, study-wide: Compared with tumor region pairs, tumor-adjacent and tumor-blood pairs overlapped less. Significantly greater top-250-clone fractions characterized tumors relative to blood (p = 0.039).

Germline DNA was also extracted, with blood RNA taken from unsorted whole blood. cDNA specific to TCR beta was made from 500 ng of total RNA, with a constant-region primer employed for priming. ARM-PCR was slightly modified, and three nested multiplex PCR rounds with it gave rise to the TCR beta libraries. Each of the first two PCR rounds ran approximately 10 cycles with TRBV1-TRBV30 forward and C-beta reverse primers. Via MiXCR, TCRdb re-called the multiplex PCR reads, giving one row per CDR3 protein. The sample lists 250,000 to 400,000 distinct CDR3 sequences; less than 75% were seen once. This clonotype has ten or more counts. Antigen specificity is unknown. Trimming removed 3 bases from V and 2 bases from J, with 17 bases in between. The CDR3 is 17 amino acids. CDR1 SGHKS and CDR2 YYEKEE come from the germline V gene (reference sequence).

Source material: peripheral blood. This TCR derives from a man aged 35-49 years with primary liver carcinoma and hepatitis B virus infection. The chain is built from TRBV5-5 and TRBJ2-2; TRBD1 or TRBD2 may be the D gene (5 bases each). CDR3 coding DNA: TGTGCCAGCAGCTCCCCCCTGGGACCGAATAACACCGGGGAGCTGTTTTTT. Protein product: CASSSPLGPNNTGELFF.